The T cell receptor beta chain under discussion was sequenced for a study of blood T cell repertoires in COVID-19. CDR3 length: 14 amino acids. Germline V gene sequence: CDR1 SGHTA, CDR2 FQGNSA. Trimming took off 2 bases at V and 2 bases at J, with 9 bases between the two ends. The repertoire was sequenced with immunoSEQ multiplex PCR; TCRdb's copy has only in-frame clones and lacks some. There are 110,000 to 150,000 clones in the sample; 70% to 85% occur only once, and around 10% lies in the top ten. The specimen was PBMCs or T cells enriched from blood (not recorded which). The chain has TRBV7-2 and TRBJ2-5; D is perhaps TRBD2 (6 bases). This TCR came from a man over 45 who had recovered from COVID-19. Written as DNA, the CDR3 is TGTGCCAGCAGCTTACAGAGCGGGCAAGAGACCCAGTACTTC. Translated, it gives CASSLQSGQETQYF. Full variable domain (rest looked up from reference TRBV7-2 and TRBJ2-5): GAGVSQSPSNKVTEKGKDVELRCDPISGHTALYWYRQSLGQGLEFLIYFQGNSAPDKSGLPSDRFSAERTGGSVSTLTIQRTQQEDSAVYLCASSLQSGQETQYFGPGTRLLVL.